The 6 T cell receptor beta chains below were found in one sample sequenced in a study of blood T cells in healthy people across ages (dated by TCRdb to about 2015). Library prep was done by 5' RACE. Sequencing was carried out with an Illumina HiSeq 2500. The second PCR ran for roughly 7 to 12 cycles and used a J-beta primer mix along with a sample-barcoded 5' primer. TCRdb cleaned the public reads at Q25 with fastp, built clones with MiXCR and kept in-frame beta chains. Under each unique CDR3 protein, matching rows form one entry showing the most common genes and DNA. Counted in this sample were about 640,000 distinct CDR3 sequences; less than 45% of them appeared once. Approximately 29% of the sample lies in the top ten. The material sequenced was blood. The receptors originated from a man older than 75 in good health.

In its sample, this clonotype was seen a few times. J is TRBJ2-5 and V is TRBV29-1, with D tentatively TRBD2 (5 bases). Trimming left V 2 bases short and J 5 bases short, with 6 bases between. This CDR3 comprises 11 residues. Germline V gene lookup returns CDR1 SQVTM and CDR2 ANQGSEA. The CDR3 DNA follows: TGCAGCGTTGAACAGCGGGAGACCCAGTACTTC. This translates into CSVEQRETQYF.

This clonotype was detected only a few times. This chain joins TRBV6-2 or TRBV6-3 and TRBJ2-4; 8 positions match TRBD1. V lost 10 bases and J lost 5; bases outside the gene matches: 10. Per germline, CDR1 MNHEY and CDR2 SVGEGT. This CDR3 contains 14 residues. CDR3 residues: CATYPGDRQNIQYF. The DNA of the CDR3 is TGTGCCACCTACCCCGGGGACAGGCAAAACATTCAGTACTTC.

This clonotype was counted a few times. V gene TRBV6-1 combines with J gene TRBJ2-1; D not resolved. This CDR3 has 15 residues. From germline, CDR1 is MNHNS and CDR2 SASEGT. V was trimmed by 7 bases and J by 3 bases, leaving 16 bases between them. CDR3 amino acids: CASTYLGSSYNEQFF. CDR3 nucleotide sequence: TGTGCCAGCACTTATCTTGGCAGTAGCTACAATGAGCAGTTCTTC.

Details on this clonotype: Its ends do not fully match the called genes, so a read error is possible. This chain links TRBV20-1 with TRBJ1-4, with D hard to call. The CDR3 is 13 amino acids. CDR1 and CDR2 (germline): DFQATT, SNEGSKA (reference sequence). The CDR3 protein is CSTPRGLGEKLFF. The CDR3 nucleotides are TGTAGTACTCCCCGAGGGCTTGGTGAAAAACTGTTTTTT.

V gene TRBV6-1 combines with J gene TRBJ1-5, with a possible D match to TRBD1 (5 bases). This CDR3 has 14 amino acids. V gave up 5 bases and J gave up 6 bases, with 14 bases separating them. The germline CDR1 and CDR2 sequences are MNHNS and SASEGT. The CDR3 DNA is TGTGCCAGCAGTCTAGAGGGGTCGGGTCAGCCCCAGCATTTT. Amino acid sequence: CASSLEGSGQPQHF.

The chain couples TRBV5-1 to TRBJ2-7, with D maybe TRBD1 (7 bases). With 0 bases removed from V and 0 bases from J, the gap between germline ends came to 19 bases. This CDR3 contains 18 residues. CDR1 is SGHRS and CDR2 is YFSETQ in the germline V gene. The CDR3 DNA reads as TGCGCCAGCAGCTTGGCCCCAACAGGGGCGGGAAGCTCCTACGAGCAGTACTTC. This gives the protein CASSLAPTGAGSSYEQYF.